These T cell receptor beta chains were read from a single sample in a study of T-cell memory formation after mild COVID-19. MiXCR, applied by TCRdb to the 5' RACE reads, yields one record per CDR3 protein. The sample lists under 550,000 distinct CDR3 sequences; roughly 18% were seen once. The sequenced material came from PBMCs or a T cell subset sorted from them (not recorded which). The source is an adult woman who had mild COVID-19 (a few samples of this study predate the infection). Cell type and time point are not known. CDR3s include the opening cysteine and the closing phenylalanine or tryptophan. The D gene is left open where the match is weak. Rows give clone size only sometimes, using once, few, many, or a class for an expanded clone.

d_call	clone_size	v_call	j_call	cdr3_nt	cdr3_aa
.	few	TRBV6-1	TRBJ1-5	TGTGCCAGCAGTGAAGCAGGGGAGAGCAATCAGCCCCAGCATTTT	CASSEAGESNQPQHF
.	few	TRBV12-3/TRBV12-4	TRBJ1-1	TGTGCCAGCAGTTTAAAAGGGACGTTTGAAGCTTTCTTT	CASSLKGTFEAFF
TRBD2	.	TRBV6-5	TRBJ2-7	TGTGCCAGCAGTTACTCTGGGACTAGCGGCTACGAGCAGTACTTC	CASSYSGTSGYEQYF
.	.	TRBV12-3/TRBV12-4	TRBJ1-2	TGTGCCAGCAGTTTGGAGGGTACCTATGGCTACACCTTC	CASSLEGTYGYTF
.	.	TRBV30	TRBJ2-1	TGTGCCTGGAGTGTCGAGGACACCGTTGGACAGTTCTTC	CAWSVEDTVGQFF
.	.	TRBV5-1	TRBJ1-1	TGCGCCAGCAGCCAAACCGGGACTGCGAACACTGAAGCTTTCTTT	CASSQTGTANTEAFF
.	.	TRBV7-9	TRBJ1-1	TGTGCCAGCAGCCCGAAGGGGGGCAGGGGAGCTTTCTTT	CASSPKGGRGAFF
.	.	TRBV20-1	TRBJ2-3	TGCAGTGCGGCCAGCGGTCCCACAGATACGCAGTATTTT	CSAASGPTDTQYF
TRBD2	many	TRBV4-2	TRBJ2-5	TGTGCCAGCAGCCAAAGGAGCGGGGGGGCCGTGGAGACCCAGTACTTC	CASSQRSGGAVETQYF
TRBD2	few	TRBV5-4	TRBJ2-7	TGTGCCAGCAGCATAGGGACTAGCGTATACGAGCAGTACTTC	CASSIGTSVYEQYF
TRBD1	.	TRBV24-1	TRBJ2-1	TGTGCCACCAGTGATTTGCCAGGGGGCAATGAGCAGTTCTTC	CATSDLPGGNEQFF
TRBD1	few	TRBV20-1	TRBJ2-5	TGCAGTGCCAGCAGCGTAACAGGGGACCAAGAGACCCAGTACTTC	CSASSVTGDQETQYF
TRBD2	.	TRBV4-2	TRBJ2-3	TGTGCCAGCAGCCAAGGGACTAGCGGGAGCCCAGATACGCAGTATTTT	CASSQGTSGSPDTQYF
.	.	TRBV6-5	TRBJ1-4	TGTGCCAGCACCCGGGATCCTAATGAAAAACTGTTTTTT	CASTRDPNEKLFF
TRBD1	few	TRBV30	TRBJ2-6	TGTGCCTGGACCTTCGGGACAGCTGGGGCCAACGTCCTGACTTTC	CAWTFGTAGANVLTF
TRBD1	once	TRBV11-2	TRBJ1-1	TGTGCCAGCAGCTTAGGGTGGGACCCGAGACAGGGTTTTTCTGAAGCTTTCTTT	CASSLGWDPRQGFSEAFF
TRBD2	.	TRBV7-9	TRBJ2-1	TGTGCCAGCAGCTTTAGCGGGAGGTACAATGAGCAGTTCTTC	CASSFSGRYNEQFF
TRBD2	.	TRBV5-1	TRBJ2-7	TGCGCCAGCAGCTCGGGGACTAGCGGAAACTACGAGCAGTACTTC	CASSSGTSGNYEQYF
TRBD1	.	TRBV19	TRBJ1-2	TGTGCCAGTAAGGGGACAGATAACTATGGCTACACCTTC	CASKGTDNYGYTF
.	few	TRBV6-2/TRBV6-3	TRBJ2-1	TGTGCCGTACAAGCAGGGGGGACTTATATTTCCTACAATGAGCAGTTCTTC	CAVQAGGTYISYNEQFF
TRBD1	.	TRBV12-3/TRBV12-4	TRBJ1-4	TGTGCCAGCAGTGCAGGGGGCGGTGGTGAAAAACTGTTTTTT	CASSAGGGGEKLFF
TRBD2	.	TRBV30	TRBJ2-3	TGTGCCTGGAGTGTTCCCGGACTAGCGGGGAGCACAGATACGCAGTATTTT	CAWSVPGLAGSTDTQYF
TRBD2	.	TRBV7-9	TRBJ2-3	TGTGCCAGCAGCTCAAGACTAGCGGGAGCCACAGATACGCAGTATTTT	CASSSRLAGATDTQYF
TRBD1	.	TRBV5-1	TRBJ2-3	TGCGCCAGCAGCAACCGACAGGGGATACACACAGATACGCAGTATTTT	CASSNRQGIHTDTQYF
.	.	TRBV27	TRBJ1-1	TGTGCCAGCAGCTCCCAGTCGGTGATCGGTGAAGCTTTCTTT	CASSSQSVIGEAFF
TRBD1	few	TRBV30	TRBJ1-5	TGTGCCTGGAGTGCCCAAGGGGGCCAGCCCCAGCATTTT	CAWSAQGGQPQHF
TRBD2	few	TRBV15	TRBJ2-1	TGTGCCACCAGGCGGGAGGGCCTCTACAATGAGCAGTTCTTC	CATRREGLYNEQFF
.	.	TRBV29-1	TRBJ1-2	TGCAGCGTTGAAGAGGCGGGGGGCGGCTATGGCTACACCTTC	CSVEEAGGGYGYTF
.	few	TRBV3-1	TRBJ1-5	TGTGCCAGCAGCCAAGGACGTCAGCCCCAGCATTTT	CASSQGRQPQHF
TRBD1	.	TRBV4-1	TRBJ2-6	TGCGCCAGCAGCCGACCCCGGGACAGGGGGCTATCTGGGGCCAACGTCCTGACTTTC	CASSRPRDRGLSGANVLTF
.	.	TRBV15	TRBJ2-1	TGTGCCATAAACGGACGTAGGCGCCAGGAGCGGTTCTTC	CAINGRRRQERFF
TRBD1	few	TRBV5-1	TRBJ1-2	TGCGCCAGCAGCCGACAGGGATCAGGCTATGGCTACACCTTC	CASSRQGSGYGYTF
TRBD1	few	TRBV4-2	TRBJ1-2	TGTGCCAGCAGCCAGGGTACGGACAGGGGCAACTATGGCTACACCTTC	CASSQGTDRGNYGYTF
.	few	TRBV5-1	TRBJ1-5	TGCGCCAGCAGCTTGTTTCCAGGGGAGGGTCAGCCCCAGCATTTT	CASSLFPGEGQPQHF
TRBD1	.	TRBV7-2	TRBJ2-1	TGTGCCAGCAGCTCTTTCGTTGGACAGGTCAACAATGAGCAGTTCTTC	CASSSFVGQVNNEQFF
TRBD1	few	TRBV12-3/TRBV12-4	TRBJ1-5	TGTGCCAGCAGTTTAGGGACAGGGGGTGACAATCAGCCCCAGCATTTT	CASSLGTGGDNQPQHF
.	.	TRBV4-3	TRBJ1-2	TGCGCCAGCAGCCCCCGAATCGGACAGTCCTATGGCTACACCTTC	CASSPRIGQSYGYTF
.	few	TRBV7-3	TRBJ2-2	TGTGCCAGCAGCAACCCAGGGAACACCGGGGAGCTGTTTTTT	CASSNPGNTGELFF
TRBD2	few	TRBV7-3	TRBJ2-1	TGTGCCAGCAGCCTAGGGTATAGCGGGACTTGGAGCTCCTACAATGAGCAGTTCTTC	CASSLGYSGTWSSYNEQFF
TRBD2	.	TRBV7-3	TRBJ2-3	TGTGCCAGCAGCCCCCTTGCGGGAGGGGTAGATACGCAGTATTTT	CASSPLAGGVDTQYF
TRBD1	many	TRBV6-2/TRBV6-3	TRBJ1-1	TGTGCCAGCAGTTATGGGCAGGGGGGGAACACTGAAGCTTTCTTT	CASSYGQGGNTEAFF
TRBD2	few	TRBV5-1	TRBJ2-3	TGCGCCAGCAGGAGCGGGGGATACACAGATACGCAGTATTTT	CASRSGGYTDTQYF
TRBD2	many	TRBV4-2	TRBJ2-5	TGTGCCAGCAGCTACATTAGCGGGGGTCCCGAAGAGACCCAGTACTTC	CASSYISGGPEETQYF
TRBD2	few	TRBV30	TRBJ2-3	TGTGCCTGGAGCCGGGGACTAGCGGGAAGAGGCACAGATACGCAGTATTTT	CAWSRGLAGRGTDTQYF
TRBD2	.	TRBV5-5	TRBJ2-7	TGTGCCAGCAGCCCGGGACTAGCGGGGAACTACGAGCAGTACTTC	CASSPGLAGNYEQYF
.	once	TRBV9	TRBJ1-5	TGTGCCAGCAGCGTGGGGGCGCGTAGCAATCAGCCCCAGCATTTT	CASSVGARSNQPQHF
.	few	TRBV19	TRBJ1-5	TGTGCCAGTAGTATAGAGGGAGGGGAAACGAATCAGCCCCAGCATTTT	CASSIEGGETNQPQHF
.	.	TRBV6-5	TRBJ1-4	TGTGCCAGCAGTCCCGGTGGGTCGGGAGGTGAAAAACTGTTTTTT	CASSPGGSGGEKLFF
.	many	TRBV10-2	TRBJ1-1	TGCGCCAGCAGTGACCAGGGAATATCTGGAGCTTTCTTT	CASSDQGISGAFF
.	.	TRBV11-2	TRBJ1-1	TGTGCCAGTGTGGACGCTAACACTGAAGCTTTCTTT	CASVDANTEAFF
TRBD2	few	TRBV20-1	TRBJ2-3	TGCAGTGCCAACGATCTAGCGGTACTCACAGATACGCAGTATTTT	CSANDLAVLTDTQYF
TRBD1	many	TRBV11-2	TRBJ2-7	TGTGCCAGCAGCGTGGACAGGCGGGCCGAGCAGTACTTC	CASSVDRRAEQYF
.	.	TRBV9	TRBJ2-3	TGTGCCAGCAGCGAACGTGCAGGGGCTAGCACAGATACGCAGTATTTT	CASSERAGASTDTQYF
.	many	TRBV7-2	TRBJ1-5	TGTGCCAGCAGCCCCAGTGGTTGGCAGCCCCAGCATTTT	CASSPSGWQPQHF